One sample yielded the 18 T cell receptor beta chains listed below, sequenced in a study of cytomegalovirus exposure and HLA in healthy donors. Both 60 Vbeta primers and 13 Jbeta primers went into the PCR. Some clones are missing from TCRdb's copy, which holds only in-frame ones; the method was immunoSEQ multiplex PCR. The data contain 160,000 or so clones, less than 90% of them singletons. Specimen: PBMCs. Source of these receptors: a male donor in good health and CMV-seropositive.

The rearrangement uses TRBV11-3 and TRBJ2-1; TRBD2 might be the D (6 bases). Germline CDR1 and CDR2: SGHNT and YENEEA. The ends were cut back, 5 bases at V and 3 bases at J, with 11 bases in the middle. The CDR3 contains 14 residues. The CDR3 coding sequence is TGTGCCAGCAGCAACCGGGACTTCTACAATGAGCAGTTCTTC. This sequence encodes CASSNRDFYNEQFF.

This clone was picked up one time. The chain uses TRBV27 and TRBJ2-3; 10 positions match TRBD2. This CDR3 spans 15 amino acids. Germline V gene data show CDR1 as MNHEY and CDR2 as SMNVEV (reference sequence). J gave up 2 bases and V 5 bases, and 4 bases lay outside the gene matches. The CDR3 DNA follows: TGTGCCAGCAGTACTAGCGGGGCTTACACAGATACGCAGTATTTT. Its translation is CASSTSGAYTDTQYF.

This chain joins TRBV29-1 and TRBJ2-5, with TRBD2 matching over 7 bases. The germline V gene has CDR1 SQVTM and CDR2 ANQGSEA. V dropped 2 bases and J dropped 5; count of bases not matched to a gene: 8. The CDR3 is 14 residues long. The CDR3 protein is CSVEPMGGWETQYF. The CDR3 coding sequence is TGCAGCGTTGAACCCATGGGAGGGTGGGAGACCCAGTACTTC. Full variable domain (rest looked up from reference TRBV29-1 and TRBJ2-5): SAVISQKPSRDICQRGTSLTIQCQVDSQVTMMFWYRQQPGQSLTLIATANQGSEATYESGFVIDKFPISRPNLTFSTLTVSNMSPEDSSIYLCSVEPMGGWETQYFGPGTRLLVL.

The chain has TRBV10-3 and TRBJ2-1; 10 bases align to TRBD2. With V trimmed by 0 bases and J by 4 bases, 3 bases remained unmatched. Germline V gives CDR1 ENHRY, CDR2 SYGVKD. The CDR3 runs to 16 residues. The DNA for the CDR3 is TGTGCCATCAGTGAGTCAACTAGCGGGGCTTACAATGAGCAGTTCTTC. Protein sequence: CAISESTSGAYNEQFF.

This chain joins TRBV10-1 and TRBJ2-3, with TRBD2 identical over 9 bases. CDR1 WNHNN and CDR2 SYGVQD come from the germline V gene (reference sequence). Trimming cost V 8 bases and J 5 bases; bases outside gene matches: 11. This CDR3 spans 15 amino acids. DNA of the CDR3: TGCGCCAGCTATAAGGTAGCGGGAGCTCAAGATACGCAGTATTTT. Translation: CASYKVAGAQDTQYF.

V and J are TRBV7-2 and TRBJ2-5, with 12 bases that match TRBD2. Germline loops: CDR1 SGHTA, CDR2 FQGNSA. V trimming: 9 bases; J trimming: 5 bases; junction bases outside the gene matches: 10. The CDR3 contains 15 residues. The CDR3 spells CASRTSGTWGETQYF. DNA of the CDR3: TGTGCCAGTCGGACTAGCGGGACGTGGGGGGAGACCCAGTACTTC.

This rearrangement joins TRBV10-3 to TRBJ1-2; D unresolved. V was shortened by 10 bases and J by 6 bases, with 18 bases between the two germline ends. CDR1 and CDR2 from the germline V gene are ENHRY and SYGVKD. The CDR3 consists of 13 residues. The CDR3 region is CASYEEVVDGYTF. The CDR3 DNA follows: TGTGCCAGCTACGAGGAGGTAGTTGATGGCTACACCTTC.

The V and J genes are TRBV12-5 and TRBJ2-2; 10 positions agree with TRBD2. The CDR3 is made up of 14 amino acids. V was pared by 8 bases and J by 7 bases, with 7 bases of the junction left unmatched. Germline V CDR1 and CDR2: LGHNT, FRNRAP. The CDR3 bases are TGTGCTAGTAGGGCTAGCGGGAGTGGCGGGGAGCTGTTTTTT. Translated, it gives CASRASGSGGELFF.

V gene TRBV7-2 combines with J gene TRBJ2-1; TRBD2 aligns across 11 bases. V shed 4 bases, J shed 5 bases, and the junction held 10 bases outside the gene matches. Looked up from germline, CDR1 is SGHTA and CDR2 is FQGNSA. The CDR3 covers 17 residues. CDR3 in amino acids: CASSWRLAGYKHNEQFF. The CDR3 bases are TGTGCCAGCAGCTGGAGACTAGCGGGATACAAGCACAATGAGCAGTTCTTC. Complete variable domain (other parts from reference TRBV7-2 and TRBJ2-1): GAGVSQSPSNKVTEKGKDVELRCDPISGHTALYWYRQSLGQGLEFLIYFQGNSAPDKSGLPSDRFSAERTGGSVSTLTIQRTQQEDSAVYLCASSWRLAGYKHNEQFFGPGTRLTVL.

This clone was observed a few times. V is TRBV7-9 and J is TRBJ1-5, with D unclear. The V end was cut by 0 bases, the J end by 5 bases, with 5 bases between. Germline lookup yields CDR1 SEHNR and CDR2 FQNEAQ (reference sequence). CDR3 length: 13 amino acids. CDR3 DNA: TGTGCCAGCAGCTTAGCGGCCTATCAGCCCCAGCATTTT. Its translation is CASSLAAYQPQHF.

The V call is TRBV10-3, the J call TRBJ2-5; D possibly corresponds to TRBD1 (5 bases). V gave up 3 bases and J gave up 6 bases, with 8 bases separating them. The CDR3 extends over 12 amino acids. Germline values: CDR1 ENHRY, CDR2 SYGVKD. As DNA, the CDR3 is TGTGCCATCAGTGACAGGGTCCAGACCCAGTACTTC. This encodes CAISDRVQTQYF.

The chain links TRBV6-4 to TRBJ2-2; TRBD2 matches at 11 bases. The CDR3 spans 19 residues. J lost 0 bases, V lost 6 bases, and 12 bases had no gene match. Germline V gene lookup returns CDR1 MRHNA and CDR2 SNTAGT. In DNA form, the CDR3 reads TGTGCCAGCAGCGCCCGACTCGGGACTAGCGGAGCGAACACCGGGGAGCTGTTTTTT. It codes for CASSARLGTSGANTGELFF.

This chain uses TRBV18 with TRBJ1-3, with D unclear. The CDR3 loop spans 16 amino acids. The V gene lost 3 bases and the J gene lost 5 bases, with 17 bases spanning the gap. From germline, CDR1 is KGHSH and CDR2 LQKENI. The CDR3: CASSPRPSPTRNTIYF. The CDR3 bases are TGTGCCAGCTCACCGCGCCCTAGCCCCACAAGAAACACCATATATTTT.

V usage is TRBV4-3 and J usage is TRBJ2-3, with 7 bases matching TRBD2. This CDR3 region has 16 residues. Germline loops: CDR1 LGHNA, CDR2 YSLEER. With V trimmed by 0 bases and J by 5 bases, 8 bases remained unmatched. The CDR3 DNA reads TGCGCCAGCAGCCAAGAAGGCGGGAGAGGTAGAGATACGCAGTATTTT. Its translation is CASSQEGGRGRDTQYF.

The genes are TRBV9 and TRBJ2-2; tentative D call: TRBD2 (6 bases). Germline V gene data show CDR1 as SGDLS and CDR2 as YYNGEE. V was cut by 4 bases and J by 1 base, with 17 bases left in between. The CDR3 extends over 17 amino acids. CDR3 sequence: CASSKRPGTGNTGELFF. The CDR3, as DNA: TGTGCCAGCAGCAAGCGCCCCGGGACTGGGAACACCGGGGAGCTGTTTTTT. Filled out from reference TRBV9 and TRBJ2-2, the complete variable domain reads DSGVTQTPKHLITATGQRVTLRCSPRSGDLSVYWYQQSLDQGLQFLIQYYNGEERAKGNILERFSAQQFPDLHSELNLSSLELGDSALYFCASSKRPGTGNTGELFFGEGSRLTVL.

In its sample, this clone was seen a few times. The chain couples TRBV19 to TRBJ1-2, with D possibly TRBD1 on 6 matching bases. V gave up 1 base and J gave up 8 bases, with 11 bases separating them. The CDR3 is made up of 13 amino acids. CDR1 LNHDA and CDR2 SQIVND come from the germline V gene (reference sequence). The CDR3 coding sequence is TGTGCCAGTAGTATAGCCAGGGGAGAAGGCTACACCTTC. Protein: CASSIARGEGYTF.

Here the CDR3 DNA reads TGTGCCAGTAGTATGTTGTGGGAGAGTAGCTCCTACAATGAGCAGTTCTTC. Its translation is CASSMLWESSSYNEQFF. The chain links TRBV19 to TRBJ2-1, with D possibly TRBD2 on 5 matching bases. Germline lookup yields CDR1 LNHDA and CDR2 SQIVND (reference sequence). There are 17 residues in the CDR3. V shed 3 bases and J shed 0 bases, with 15 bases lying between them.

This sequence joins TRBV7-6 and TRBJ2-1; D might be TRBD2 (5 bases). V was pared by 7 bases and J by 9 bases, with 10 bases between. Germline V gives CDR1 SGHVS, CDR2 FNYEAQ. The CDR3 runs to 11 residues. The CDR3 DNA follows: TGTGCCAGCACATCTGAGGGTGAGCAGTTCTTC. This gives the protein CASTSEGEQFF.